Listed here is a single T cell receptor beta chain. The germline V gene has CDR1 SEHNR and CDR2 FQNEAQ (reference sequence). Deletions cut 4 bases from V and 6 bases from J, with 12 bases between. This CDR3 has 13 residues. The record originates from a study of blood T cell repertoires in COVID-19. Background on the study: Acute and convalescent COVID-19 samples came from the United States, Italy and Spain. Sources were T cells, B-cell-depleted T cells, or PBMCs; the material itself was cDNA or gDNA.

In the authors' workflow: Amplification of reference gene primers provided the estimated nucleated cell counts. Some clones are missing from TCRdb's copy, which holds only in-frame ones; the method was immunoSEQ multiplex PCR. The V and J calls and clone size were taken over from that table, and D and trimming were inferred from the DNA. Of about 190,000 clones listed, nearly 90% are singletons. The sample was peripheral blood. The sequence was collected from a man over 45 with acute or convalescent COVID-19. The genes are TRBV7-9 and TRBJ1-1; D not resolved. CDR3 residues: CASSSQASPEAFF. Here the CDR3 DNA reads TGTGCCAGCAGCTCCCAGGCAAGCCCTGAAGCTTTCTTT.